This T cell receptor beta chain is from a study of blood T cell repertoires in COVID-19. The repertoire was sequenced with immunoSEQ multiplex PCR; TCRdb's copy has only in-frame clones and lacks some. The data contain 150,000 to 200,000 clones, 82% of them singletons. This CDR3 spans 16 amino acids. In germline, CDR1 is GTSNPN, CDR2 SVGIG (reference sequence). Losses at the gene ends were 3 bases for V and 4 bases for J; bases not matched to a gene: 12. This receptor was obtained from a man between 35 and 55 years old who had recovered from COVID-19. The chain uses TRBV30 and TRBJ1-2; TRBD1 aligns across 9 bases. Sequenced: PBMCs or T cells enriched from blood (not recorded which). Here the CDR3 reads CAWRGPGQGPVYGYTF. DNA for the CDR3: TGTGCCTGGAGGGGACCGGGACAGGGACCCGTCTATGGCTACACCTTC.